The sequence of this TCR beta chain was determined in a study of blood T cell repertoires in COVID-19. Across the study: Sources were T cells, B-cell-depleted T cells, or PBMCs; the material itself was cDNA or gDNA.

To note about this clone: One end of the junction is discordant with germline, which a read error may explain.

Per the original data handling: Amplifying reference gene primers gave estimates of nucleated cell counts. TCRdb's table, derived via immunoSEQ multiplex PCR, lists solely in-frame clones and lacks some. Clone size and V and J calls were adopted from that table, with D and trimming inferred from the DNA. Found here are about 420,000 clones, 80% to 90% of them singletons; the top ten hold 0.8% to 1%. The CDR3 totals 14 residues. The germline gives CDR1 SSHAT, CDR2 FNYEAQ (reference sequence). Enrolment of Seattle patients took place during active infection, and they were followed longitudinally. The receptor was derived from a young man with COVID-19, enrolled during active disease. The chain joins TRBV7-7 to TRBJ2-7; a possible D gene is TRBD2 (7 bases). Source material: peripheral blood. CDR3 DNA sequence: TGTGCTAGCAGCCAGCACGGGGGCGGGGGCGAGCAGTACTTC. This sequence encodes CASSQHGGGGEQYF.